A single TCR beta chain is shown here with its context. The source of the sample is a study of PD-1 blockade in mismatch repair-deficient tumors. TCRdb keeps only in-frame clones here, not all; method: immunoSEQ multiplex PCR. Of some 130,000 clones listed, roughly 90% are singletons. The CDR3 totals 12 residues. CDR1 and CDR2 from the germline V gene are SQVTM and ANQGSEA. The germline V and J ends were trimmed by 6 bases and 6 bases, with 15 bases remaining between them. The chain couples TRBV29-1 to TRBJ2-7; D is possibly TRBD1 or TRBD2 (5 bases each). This clonotype originated in an adult with mismatch repair-deficient cancer. The sample here was peripheral blood, taken 70 to 73 weeks after starting pembrolizumab. The CDR3 region is CSVEGTWGEQYF. CDR3 DNA sequence: TGCAGCGTCGAGGGGACGTGGGGCGAGCAGTACTTC.